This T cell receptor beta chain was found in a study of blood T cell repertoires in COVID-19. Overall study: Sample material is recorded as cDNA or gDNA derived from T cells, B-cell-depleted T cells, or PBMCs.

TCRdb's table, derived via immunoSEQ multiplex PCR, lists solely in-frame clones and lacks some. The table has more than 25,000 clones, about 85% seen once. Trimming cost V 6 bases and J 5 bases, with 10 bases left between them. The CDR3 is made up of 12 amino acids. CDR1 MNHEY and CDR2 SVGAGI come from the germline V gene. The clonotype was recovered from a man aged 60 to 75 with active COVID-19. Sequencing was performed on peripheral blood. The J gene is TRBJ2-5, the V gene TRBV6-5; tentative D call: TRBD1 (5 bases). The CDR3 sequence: CASRSGRETQYF. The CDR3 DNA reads TGTGCCAGCAGGTCAGGGCGTGAGACCCAGTACTTC.